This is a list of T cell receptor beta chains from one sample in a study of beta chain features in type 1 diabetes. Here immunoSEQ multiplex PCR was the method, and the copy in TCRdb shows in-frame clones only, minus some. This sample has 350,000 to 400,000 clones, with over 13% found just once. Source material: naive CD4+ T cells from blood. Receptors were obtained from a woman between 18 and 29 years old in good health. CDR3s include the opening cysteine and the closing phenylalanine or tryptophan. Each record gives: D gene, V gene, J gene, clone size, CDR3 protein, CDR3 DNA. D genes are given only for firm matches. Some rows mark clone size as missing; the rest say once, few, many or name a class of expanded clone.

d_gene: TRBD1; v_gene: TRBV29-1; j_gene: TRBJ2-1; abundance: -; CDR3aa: CSVRQGPFRNEQFF; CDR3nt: TGCAGCGTGAGACAGGGGCCTTTCCGGAATGAGCAGTTCTTC
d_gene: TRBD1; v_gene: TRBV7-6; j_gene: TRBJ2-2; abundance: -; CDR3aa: CASSRDRVLTGELFF; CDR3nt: TGTGCCAGCAGCCGCGACAGGGTTTTGACCGGGGAGCTGTTTTTT
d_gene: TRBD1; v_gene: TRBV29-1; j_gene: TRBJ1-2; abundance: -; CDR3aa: CSVESGTVNYGYTF; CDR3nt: TGCAGCGTTGAATCCGGGACAGTGAACTATGGCTACACCTTC
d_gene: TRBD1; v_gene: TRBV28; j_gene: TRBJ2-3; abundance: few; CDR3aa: CASSLYQGGTDTQYF; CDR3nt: TGTGCCAGCAGTTTATATCAGGGGGGCACAGATACGCAGTATTTT
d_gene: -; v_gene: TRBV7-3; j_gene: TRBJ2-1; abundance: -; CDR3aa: CASSLTAPGEQFF; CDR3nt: TGTGCCAGCAGCTTAACCGCCCCAGGGGAGCAGTTCTTC
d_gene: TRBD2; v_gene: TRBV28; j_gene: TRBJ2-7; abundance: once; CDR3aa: CASSSPAGVTYEQYF; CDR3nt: TGTGCCAGCAGTTCCCCCGCGGGGGTAACCTACGAGCAGTACTTC
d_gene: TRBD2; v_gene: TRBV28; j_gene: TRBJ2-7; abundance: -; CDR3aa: CASSLGGYPYEQYF; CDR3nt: TGTGCCAGCAGTTTGGGAGGGTACCCCTACGAGCAGTACTTC
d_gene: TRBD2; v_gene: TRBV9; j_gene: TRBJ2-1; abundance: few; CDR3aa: CASSVVSGKYNEQFF; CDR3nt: TGTGCCAGCAGCGTAGTTAGCGGGAAATACAATGAGCAGTTCTTC
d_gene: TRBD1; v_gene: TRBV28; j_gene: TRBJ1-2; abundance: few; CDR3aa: CASSFSGGEDGYTF; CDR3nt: TGTGCCAGCAGTTTTTCAGGGGGCGAGGATGGCTACACCTTC
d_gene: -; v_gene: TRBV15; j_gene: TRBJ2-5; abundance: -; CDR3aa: CATSRDLPGGTQYF; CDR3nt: TGTGCCACCAGCAGAGATCTGCCGGGTGGGACCCAGTACTTC